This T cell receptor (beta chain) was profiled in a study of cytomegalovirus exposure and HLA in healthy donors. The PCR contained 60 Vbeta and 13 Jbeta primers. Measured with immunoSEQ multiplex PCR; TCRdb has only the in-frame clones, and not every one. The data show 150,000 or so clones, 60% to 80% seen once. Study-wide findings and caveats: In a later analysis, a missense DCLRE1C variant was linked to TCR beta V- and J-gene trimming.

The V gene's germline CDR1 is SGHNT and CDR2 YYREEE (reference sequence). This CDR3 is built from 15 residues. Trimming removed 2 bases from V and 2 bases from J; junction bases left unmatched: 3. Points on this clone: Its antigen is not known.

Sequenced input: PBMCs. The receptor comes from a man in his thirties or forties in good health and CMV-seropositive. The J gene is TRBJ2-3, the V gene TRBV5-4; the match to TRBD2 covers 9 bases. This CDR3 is CASSLSSGNTDTQYF. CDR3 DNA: TGTGCCAGCAGCTTATCTAGCGGGAACACAGATACGCAGTATTTT.